A single sample gave rise to the 2 T cell receptor beta chains below, sequenced in a study of shared clonotypes between healthy human individuals. The repertoire was sequenced with immunoSEQ multiplex PCR; TCRdb's copy has only in-frame clones and lacks some. In the table there are roughly 2.6 million clones, roughly nine tenths of which are singletons. Sequenced material: naive CD4+ T cells sorted from blood. Sample subset: CD45RA+ positively selected. These receptors all come from a young man in good health.

The rearrangement joins TRBV20-1 to TRBJ2-1; TRBD1 is a possible D gene (6 bases). Germline-derived CDR1 and CDR2 are DFQATT and SNEGSKA (reference sequence). Trimming pared 2 bases from V and 11 bases from J, leaving 7 bases between. This CDR3 has 10 amino acids. As DNA, the CDR3 is TGCAGTGCTAGAAGGGGGAAGCAGTTCTTC. It yields the protein CSARRGKQFF.

This rearrangement joins TRBV5-8 to TRBJ1-5, with no clear D. V was trimmed by 8 bases and J by 3 bases, leaving 3 bases between them. Germline loops: CDR1 SGHTS, CDR2 YDEGEE. The CDR3 consists of 10 residues. The DNA of the CDR3 is TGTGCCAGAGCCAATCAGCCCCAGCATTTT. Residues: CARANQPQHF.